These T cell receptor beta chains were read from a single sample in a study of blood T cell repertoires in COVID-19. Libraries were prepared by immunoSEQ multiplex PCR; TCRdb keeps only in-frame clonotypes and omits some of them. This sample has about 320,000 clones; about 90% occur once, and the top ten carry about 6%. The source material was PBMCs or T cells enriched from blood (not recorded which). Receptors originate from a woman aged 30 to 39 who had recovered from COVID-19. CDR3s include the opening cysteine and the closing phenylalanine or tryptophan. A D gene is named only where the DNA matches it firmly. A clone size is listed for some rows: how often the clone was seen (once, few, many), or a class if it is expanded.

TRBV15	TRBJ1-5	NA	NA	CATSTLLKGGEQPQHF	TGTGCCACCAGCACTCTTCTTAAGGGAGGCGAACAGCCCCAGCATTTT
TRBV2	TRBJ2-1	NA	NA	CATSELARNEQFF	TGTGCCACCAGTGAACTAGCTCGCAATGAGCAGTTCTTC
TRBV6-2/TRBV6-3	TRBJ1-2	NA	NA	CASSSTRQAGGYGYTF	TGTGCCAGCAGTTCTACCCGACAGGCTGGGGGCTATGGCTACACCTTC
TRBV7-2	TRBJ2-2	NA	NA	CASSLFRDTGELFF	TGTGCCAGCAGCTTATTCCGGGACACCGGGGAGCTGTTTTTT
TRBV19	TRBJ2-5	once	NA	CASSIERVSETQYF	TGTGCCAGTAGTATCGAGAGGGTTTCAGAGACCCAGTACTTC
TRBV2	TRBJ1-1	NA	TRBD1	CATTGEIVNTEAFF	TGTGCCACCACAGGGGAAATAGTGAACACTGAAGCTTTCTTT
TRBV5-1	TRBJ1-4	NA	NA	CASSWTPTDFLDEKLFF	TGCGCCAGCAGCTGGACCCCGACAGATTTTTTGGACGAAAAACTGTTTTTT
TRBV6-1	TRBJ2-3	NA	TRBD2	CASSERPSGGRTDTQYF	TGTGCCAGCAGCGAACGCCCGAGCGGGGGGCGCACAGATACGCAGTATTTT
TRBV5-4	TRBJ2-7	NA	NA	CASSLAASAEQYF	TGTGCCAGCAGCTTGGCCGCAAGCGCCGAGCAGTACTTC
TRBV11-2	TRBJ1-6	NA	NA	CASSPRGRTNSPLHF	TGTGCCAGCAGCCCCCGCGGGCGGACTAATTCACCCCTCCACTTT
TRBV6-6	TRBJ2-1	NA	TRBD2	CATSGGGIDEQFF	TGTGCGACTAGCGGGGGGGGCATCGATGAGCAGTTCTTC
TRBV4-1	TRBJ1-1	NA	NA	CASSRTEVDTEAFF	TGCGCCAGCAGCCGAACTGAGGTGGATACTGAAGCTTTCTTT
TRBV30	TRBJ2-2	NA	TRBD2	CAWIRPGGGHRELFF	TGTGCCTGGATTCGCCCGGGGGGAGGTCACCGGGAGCTGTTTTTT
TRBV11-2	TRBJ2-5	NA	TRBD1	CASSPGTEQETQYF	TGTGCCAGCAGTCCTGGGACAGAACAAGAGACCCAGTACTTC
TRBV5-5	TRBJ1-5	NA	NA	CASSLRGMGNQPQHF	TGTGCCAGCAGCTTGCGGGGAATGGGCAATCAGCCCCAGCATTTT
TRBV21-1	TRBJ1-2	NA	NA	CVKQGYTF	TGTGTAAAACAGGGCTACACCTTC
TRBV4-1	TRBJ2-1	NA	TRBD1	CASSQERGRDRWNEQFF	TGCGCCAGCAGCCAGGAGAGGGGGCGGGACAGGTGGAATGAGCAGTTCTTC
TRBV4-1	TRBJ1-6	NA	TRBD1	CASSQPTGANSPLHF	TGCGCCAGCAGCCAACCGACAGGGGCCAATTCACCCCTCCACTTT
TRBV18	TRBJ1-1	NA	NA	CASSPVAGTQNTEAFF	TGTGCCAGCTCACCAGTAGCCGGGACACAGAACACTGAAGCTTTCTTT
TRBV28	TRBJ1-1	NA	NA	CASSPAVYPPRKYLEAFF	TGTGCCAGCAGTCCGGCGGTCTACCCCCCGAGGAAATACCTTGAAGCTTTCTTT
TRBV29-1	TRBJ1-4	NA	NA	CSVVQGSNEKLFF	TGCAGCGTGGTACAGGGCTCGAATGAAAAACTGTTTTTT
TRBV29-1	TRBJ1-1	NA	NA	CSVDSGEAFF	TGCAGCGTCGACAGTGGTGAAGCTTTCTTT
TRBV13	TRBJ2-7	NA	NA	CASGFLGGPSYEQYF	TGTGCCAGCGGGTTTCTGGGGGGACCTTCCTACGAGCAGTACTTC
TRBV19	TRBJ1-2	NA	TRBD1	CASSTQGAPGGGYTF	TGTGCCAGTAGTACACAGGGGGCCCCGGGAGGCGGCTACACCTTC
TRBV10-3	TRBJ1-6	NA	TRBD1	CAISPQGGYNSPLHF	TGTGCCATCAGTCCACAGGGGGGCTATAATTCACCCCTCCACTTT
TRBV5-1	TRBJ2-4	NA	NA	CASSLANGGADIQYF	TGCGCCAGCAGCTTGGCCAACGGAGGCGCGGACATTCAGTACTTC
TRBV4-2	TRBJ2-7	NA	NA	CASSQGGHYEQYF	TGTGCCAGCAGCCAAGGGGGACACTACGAGCAGTACTTC
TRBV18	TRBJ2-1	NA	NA	CASSPRGGAALGRNEQFF	TGTGCCAGCTCACCACGCGGGGGCGCCGCGTTAGGGAGGAATGAGCAGTTCTTC
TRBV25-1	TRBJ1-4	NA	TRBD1	CASSEIQGGNEKLFF	TGTGCCAGCAGTGAAATACAGGGGGGTAATGAAAAACTGTTTTTT
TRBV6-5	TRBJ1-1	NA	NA	CASSYVGADTEAFF	TGTGCCAGCAGTTACGTGGGTGCGGACACTGAAGCTTTCTTT
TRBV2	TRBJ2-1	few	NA	CASTLGGGPLNEQFF	TGTGCCAGCACCTTAGGGGGGGGGCCCTTAAATGAGCAGTTCTTC
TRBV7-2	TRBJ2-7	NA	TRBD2	CASSFPGGLEEEQYF	TGTGCCAGCAGCTTCCCGGGAGGGCTAGAGGAAGAGCAGTACTTC
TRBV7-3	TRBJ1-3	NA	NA	CASSTTASGNTIYF	TGTGCCAGCAGCACGACAGCCTCTGGAAACACCATATATTTT
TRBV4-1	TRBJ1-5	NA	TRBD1	CASSSGTGDVQPQHF	TGCGCCAGCAGCTCCGGGACAGGGGATGTTCAGCCCCAGCATTTT
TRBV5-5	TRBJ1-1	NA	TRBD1	CASSLALRQGRLGEAFF	TGTGCCAGCAGCTTGGCCCTAAGACAGGGAAGGCTAGGTGAAGCTTTCTTT
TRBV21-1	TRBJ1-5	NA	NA	CASSPRQGNQPQHF	TGTGCCAGCAGCCCCCGACAGGGTAATCAGCCCCAGCATTTT
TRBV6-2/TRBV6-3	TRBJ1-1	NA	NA	CASSYSGAEAFF	TGTGCCAGCAGTTACTCAGGGGCGGAAGCTTTCTTT
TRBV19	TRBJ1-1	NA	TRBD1	CASGIDRGVNTEAFF	TGTGCCAGTGGGATCGACAGGGGGGTGAACACTGAAGCTTTCTTT
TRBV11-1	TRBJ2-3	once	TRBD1	CASSWGGQGRPDTQYF	TGTGCCAGCAGCTGGGGCGGACAGGGGCGACCAGATACGCAGTATTTT
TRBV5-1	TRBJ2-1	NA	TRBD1	CASSPAGQADNEQFF	TGCGCCAGCAGCCCGGCGGGACAGGCCGACAATGAGCAGTTCTTC
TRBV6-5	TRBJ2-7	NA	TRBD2	CASRGRGAYEQYF	TGTGCCAGCAGGGGACGGGGGGCCTACGAGCAGTACTTC
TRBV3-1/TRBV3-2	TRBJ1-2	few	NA	CASSHSLRGPGYTF	TGTGCCAGCAGCCACTCCCTCAGGGGACCGGGCTACACCTTC